This T cell receptor beta chain was profiled in a study of T cell responses to AZD1222 COVID-19 vaccine. The data were produced by immunoSEQ multiplex PCR, yet TCRdb's version contains in-frame clones alone and is incomplete. The data show 150,000 to 190,000 clones, around nine tenths seen once. The germline V gene has CDR1 KGHSH and CDR2 LQKENI. The V end lost 0 bases, the J end lost 10 bases, and 7 bases lay between the germline ends. The CDR3 runs to 12 residues. Points from the study as a whole: Among the donors, most were white British and more were female, and clonal diversity was possibly underestimated. None of the repertoires were sampled until the peak T cell response had passed. Baseline seropositivity occurred in only 5 to 7 AZD1222 recipients. CD4 TCRs linked to vaccination spanned spike, dominating at 160-218 and 743-854.

Comments on this clone: Its antigen is as yet unknown.

The chain recombines TRBV18 with TRBJ1-3; the D is unclear. This material consisted of peripheral blood, taken 28 days after the second AZD1222 dose. This clonotype was sampled from an adult who received the AZD1222 COVID-19 vaccine. The CDR3 DNA sequence: TGTGCCAGCTCACCACCGGAAAGAACCATATATTTT. Protein product: CASSPPERTIYF. Supplemented by reference TRBV18 and TRBJ1-3, the full variable domain reads NAGVMQNPRHLVRRRGQEARLRCSPMKGHSHVYWYRQLPEEGLKFMVYLQKENIIDESGMPKERFSAEFPKEGPSILRIQQVVRGDSAAYFCASSPPERTIYFGEGSWLTVV.